These 24 T cell receptor beta chains originate from one sample sequenced in a study of T cell responses to AZD1222 COVID-19 vaccine. Sequenced by immunoSEQ multiplex PCR; TCRdb stores in-frame clones only, minus some. The sample includes roughly 200,000 clones, roughly 90% of them seen just once. The source was peripheral blood, collected 28 days after the second AZD1222 dose. These receptor sequences come from an adult who received the AZD1222 COVID-19 vaccine.

The chain carries TRBV2 and TRBJ1-4; D may be TRBD1 (6 bases). CDR3 size: 15 residues. Trimming removed 5 bases at V and 7 bases at J, with 17 bases between. Per germline, CDR1 SNHLY and CDR2 FYNNEI. In DNA, the CDR3 is TGTGCCAGCAGTAGGATTGTCCCGGGGGCTGAAAAACTGTTTTTT. Its translation: CASSRIVPGAEKLFF.

V usage is TRBV7-9 and J usage is TRBJ1-1; D uncertain. The CDR3 is 13 amino acids. V was shortened by 5 bases and J by 0 bases, with 7 bases between the two germline ends. Per the germline V gene, CDR1 is SEHNR and CDR2 is FQNEAQ (reference sequence). CDR3 in amino acids: CASSGTMNTEAFF. The CDR3 coding sequence is TGTGCCAGCAGCGGTACTATGAACACTGAAGCTTTCTTT.

This clone appeared once. V and J are TRBV7-2 and TRBJ2-5, with 11 bases matching TRBD2. Germline CDR1 reads SGHTA; CDR2 reads FQGNSA. The CDR3 is 16 amino acids. After removal of 3 bases from V and 2 bases from J, the junction contained 5 bases not matched to a gene. DNA for the CDR3: TGTGCCAGCAGCTTGTACTCTAGCGGGGGGCAAGAGACCCAGTACTTC. It specifies CASSLYSSGGQETQYF.

This sequence joins TRBV11-2 and TRBJ2-3; no clear D. Germline CDR1 and CDR2: SGHAT and FQNNGV. Trimming stripped 5 bases from V and 5 bases from J, with 14 bases between. There are 14 residues in the CDR3. The CDR3 sequence is CASSTRTVGDTQYF. CDR3 nucleotide sequence: TGTGCCAGCAGCACACGGACCGTCGGAGATACGCAGTATTTT. Looking up the rest from reference TRBV11-2 and TRBJ2-3 gives the full variable domain: EAGVAQSPRYKIIEKRQSVAFWCNPISGHATLYWYQQILGQGPKLLIQFQNNGVVDDSQLPKDRFSAERLKGVDSTLKIQPAKLEDSAVYLCASSTRTVGDTQYFGPGTRLTVL.

The chain recombines TRBV4-1 with TRBJ1-4; the match to TRBD1 covers 8 bases. The V segment lost 0 bases and the J segment 8 bases; nucleotides outside the gene matches: 5. The CDR3 totals 15 residues. CDR1 is MGHRA and CDR2 is YSYEKL in the germline V gene. CDR3: CASSQDGTGGEKLFF. The CDR3 DNA follows: TGCGCCAGCAGCCAAGATGGGACAGGAGGGGAAAAACTGTTTTTT.

This chain links TRBV18 with TRBJ1-5; D remains unclear. This CDR3 is 14 amino acids long. Germline V gene lookup returns CDR1 KGHSH and CDR2 LQKENI. The V and J ends lost 4 bases and 0 bases respectively, with 7 bases between them. This CDR3 is CASSLRDSNQPQHF. The CDR3, as DNA: TGTGCCAGCTCACTACGGGATAGCAATCAGCCCCAGCATTTT.

This chain joins TRBV4-3 and TRBJ2-7; D gene uncertain. With 4 bases removed from V and 6 bases from J, the gap between germline ends came to 19 bases. CDR1 LGHNA and CDR2 YSLEER come from the germline V gene. The CDR3 spans 15 residues. This chain's CDR3 is CASSPGWAASLEQYF. The CDR3, as DNA: TGCGCCAGCAGCCCCGGATGGGCTGCTTCGCTCGAGCAGTACTTC.

The chain recombines TRBV10-3 with TRBJ1-3; D is perhaps TRBD1 (6 bases). This CDR3 has 15 residues. Trimming pared 2 bases from V and 2 bases from J, leaving 10 bases between. The germline V gene encodes CDR1 ENHRY and CDR2 SYGVKD. CDR3 amino acids: CAISEVRGTGNTIYF. The CDR3, as DNA: TGTGCCATCAGTGAGGTCAGGGGTACTGGAAACACCATATATTTT.

The chain employs TRBV9 and TRBJ2-5, with TRBD1 matching 11 bases. The junction had 10 bases not matched to a gene; V was cut back by 4 bases and J by 5 bases. CDR3 length equals 16 residues. CDR1 is SGDLS, CDR2 YYNGEE, per germline. CDR3 nucleotides: TGTGCCAGCAGCCCCTGGACAGGGGGCGTAGGGGAGACCCAGTACTTC. This sequence encodes CASSPWTGGVGETQYF.

The V call is TRBV3-1 (or the pseudogene TRBV3-2), the J call TRBJ2-6; D not certain. Trimming cost V 4 bases and J 0 bases, with 16 bases left between them. CDR1 is LGHDT and CDR2 is YNNKEL in the germline V gene (reference sequence). This CDR3 spans 18 amino acids. The CDR3 spells CASSPPFYRASGANVLTF. The CDR3 DNA reads as TGTGCCAGCAGCCCTCCCTTTTACAGAGCCTCTGGGGCCAACGTCCTGACTTTC.

The chain couples TRBV4-1 to TRBJ1-1; D is perhaps TRBD1 (6 bases). The CDR3 has 14 residues. The germline V gene has CDR1 MGHRA and CDR2 YSYEKL. V lost 4 bases to trimming and J lost 0 bases, with 9 bases between them. CDR3 nucleotide sequence: TGCGCCAGCAGCCGGACAGTTTTGAACACTGAAGCTTTCTTT. This codes for CASSRTVLNTEAFF.

This chain joins TRBV6-2 or TRBV6-3 and TRBJ2-2, with D possibly being TRBD2 (5 bases). Trimming stripped 2 bases from V and 6 bases from J, with 7 bases between. The germline CDR1 and CDR2 sequences are MNHEY and SVGEGT. CDR3 size: 13 residues. CDR3 nucleotides: TGTGCCAGCAGTTACAAAGCGGCCGGGGAGCTGTTTTTT. Protein sequence: CASSYKAAGELFF.

This chain connects TRBV14 to TRBJ1-3; D ambiguous. With 2 bases removed from V and 7 bases from J, the gap between germline ends came to 6 bases. CDR3 length: 12 residues. The V gene's germline CDR1 is SGHDN and CDR2 FVKESK. The CDR3 bases are TGTGCCAGCAGCCAACAGTGGAACACCATATATTTT. Amino acid sequence: CASSQQWNTIYF.

This clone appeared once. This rearrangement joins TRBV14 to TRBJ2-2; 7 bases are a match to TRBD1. Unmatched junction bases numbered 14, after V lost 4 bases and J lost 6 bases. The germline CDR1 and CDR2 sequences are SGHDN and FVKESK. The CDR3 has 17 amino acids. The CDR3: CASSPRQGVFTSGELFF. CDR3 nucleotides: TGTGCCAGCAGCCCCCGACAGGGCGTTTTCACCTCCGGGGAGCTGTTTTTT.

The CDR3: CSVVHSPSNEQFF. As DNA, the CDR3 is TGCAGCGTTGTTCACAGTCCATCCAATGAGCAGTTCTTC. The chain couples TRBV29-1 to TRBJ2-1; D gene uncertain. Trimming shortened V by 4 bases and J by 6 bases, and 13 bases separated the two germline ends. The CDR3 covers 13 residues. Germline V gene sequence: CDR1 SQVTM, CDR2 ANQGSEA.

The chain joins TRBV11-2 to TRBJ1-4; D is unresolved. CDR1 is SGHAT and CDR2 is FQNNGV in the germline V gene. CDR3 length: 15 amino acids. Deletions cut 2 bases from V and 3 bases from J, with 10 bases between. The CDR3 nucleotides read TGTGCCAGCAGCTTAAACCGGGGAGCTAATGAAAAACTGTTTTTT. It is translated as CASSLNRGANEKLFF.

V usage is TRBV18 and J usage is TRBJ1-1, with 8 bases lining up with TRBD1. Germline V gives CDR1 KGHSH, CDR2 LQKENI. Losses at the gene ends were 3 bases for V and 1 base for J; bases not matched to a gene: 4. The CDR3 loop spans 15 amino acids. CDR3 coding DNA: TGTGCCAGCTCACCTTCTGACAGGGGGAACACTGAAGCTTTCTTT. Encoded protein: CASSPSDRGNTEAFF.

The rearrangement links TRBV3-1 (or the pseudogene TRBV3-2) to TRBJ2-7, with D possibly TRBD1 on 6 matching bases. The CDR3 is 14 residues long. The germline CDR1 and CDR2 sequences are LGHDT and YNNKEL (reference sequence). V was pared by 2 bases and J by 2 bases, with 10 bases between. This chain's CDR3 is CASSQSRGPYEQYF. The CDR3 nucleotides are TGTGCCAGCAGCCAAAGCAGGGGCCCCTACGAGCAGTACTTC.

V and J are TRBV4-2 and TRBJ1-1, with TRBD1 as a possible D gene (6 bases). The CDR3 is made up of 14 amino acids. The V end lost 5 bases, the J end lost 0 bases, and 10 bases lay between the germline ends. Germline V gene sequence: CDR1 LGHNA, CDR2 YNFKEQ. The CDR3: CASSYRELNTEAFF. DNA for the CDR3: TGTGCCAGCAGCTACAGGGAATTGAACACTGAAGCTTTCTTT.

The chain has TRBV6-5 and TRBJ1-2; tentatively, D is TRBD1 (5 bases). V lost 6 bases and J lost 1, with 9 bases in between. Germline V CDR1 and CDR2: MNHEY, SVGAGI. The CDR3 sequence is 13 residues long. The CDR3 spells CASRAGSNYGYTF. CDR3 in DNA: TGTGCCAGCAGGGCAGGGAGTAACTATGGCTACACCTTC.

The V gene is TRBV6-5, the J gene TRBJ2-4, with D maybe TRBD2 (5 bases). V lost 10 bases, J lost 1 base, and 14 bases lay in between. The CDR3 length is 14 residues. Germline V CDR1 and CDR2: MNHEY, SVGAGI. The CDR3 DNA follows: TGTGCCACCCTGGAGGCCGGGGCCAAAAACATTCAGTACTTC. This translates into CATLEAGAKNIQYF.

The V call is TRBV6-5, the J call TRBJ2-1; D not certain. Germline-derived CDR1 and CDR2 are MNHEY and SVGAGI. This CDR3 region has 14 residues. Trimming removed 4 bases at V and 3 bases at J, with 10 bases between. In DNA form, the CDR3 reads TGTGCCAGCAGTTCTGACCGGAACTACAATGAGCAGTTCTTC. Protein sequence: CASSSDRNYNEQFF.

This clone was detected once. The V gene is TRBV18, the J gene TRBJ2-5; D gene uncertain. Germline V gives CDR1 KGHSH, CDR2 LQKENI. This CDR3 is built from 12 residues. The ends were cut back, 2 bases at V and 4 bases at J, with 5 bases in the middle. The CDR3 DNA reads TGTGCCAGCTCACCATGGGGAGAGACCCAGTACTTC. Residues: CASSPWGETQYF. The full variable domain, its missing parts supplied by reference TRBV18 and TRBJ2-5, is NAGVMQNPRHLVRRRGQEARLRCSPMKGHSHVYWYRQLPEEGLKFMVYLQKENIIDESGMPKERFSAEFPKEGPSILRIQQVVRGDSAAYFCASSPWGETQYFGPGTRLLVL.

The gene calls are TRBV9 and TRBJ2-1, with D unresolved. The germline V gene has CDR1 SGDLS and CDR2 YYNGEE. The CDR3 is made up of 18 amino acids. V was cut by 3 bases and J by 0 bases, with 19 bases left in between. The CDR3 nucleotides are TGTGCCAGCAGCGCCCAAGGTATAGTGGGCCGCTCCTACAATGAGCAGTTCTTC. Protein sequence: CASSAQGIVGRSYNEQFF.